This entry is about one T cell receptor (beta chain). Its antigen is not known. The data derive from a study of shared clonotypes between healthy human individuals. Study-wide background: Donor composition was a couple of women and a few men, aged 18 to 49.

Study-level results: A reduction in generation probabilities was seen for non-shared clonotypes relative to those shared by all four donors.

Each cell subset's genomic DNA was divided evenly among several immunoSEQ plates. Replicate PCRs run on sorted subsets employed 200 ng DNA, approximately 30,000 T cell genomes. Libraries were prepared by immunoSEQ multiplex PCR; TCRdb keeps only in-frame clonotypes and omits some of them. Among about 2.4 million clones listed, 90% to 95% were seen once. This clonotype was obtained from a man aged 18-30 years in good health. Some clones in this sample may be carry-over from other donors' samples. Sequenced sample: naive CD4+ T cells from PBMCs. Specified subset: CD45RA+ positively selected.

CDR3 protein: CASSRPGQGIETQYF. The CDR3 DNA sequence: TGTGCCAGCAGCAGACCGGGACAGGGAATAGAGACCCAGTACTTC. This rearrangement joins TRBV21-1 to TRBJ2-5; the table's D call, TRBD1, has no DNA check behind it. TRBV21-1 is a recognized pseudogene. This CDR3 is built from 15 residues.